The rows below give T cell receptor beta chains drawn from one sample of a study of a mutant IDH1 vaccine in newly diagnosed glioma. The antigens for these receptors are not known. Repertoires were generated with immunoSEQ multiplex PCR, while TCRdb's copy carries only in-frame clones and drops some. The sample gives about 58,000 clones, around 84% of which show up once; about 7% is in the top ten. The sequences come from PBMCs, collected from a glioma patient whose treatment included an IDH1 peptide vaccine. These receptor sequences come from a woman in her fifties or sixties with glioma. Each CDR3 is given with its conserved first and last residue. The D gene is left open where the match is weak. The size entry is marked missing in some rows and otherwise reads once, few, many or a size class.

D gene: -; clone size: -; J gene: TRBJ1-1; V gene: TRBV10-3; CDR3 DNA: TGTGCCATCAGTGAAGTCGCGACAGGTGACGCTGAAGCTTTCTTT; CDR3 protein: CAISEVATGDAEAFF
D gene: -; clone size: -; J gene: TRBJ1-1; V gene: TRBV7-8; CDR3 DNA: TGTGCCAGCAGTCCCCAGGGGTGGGAAGCTTTCTTT; CDR3 protein: CASSPQGWEAFF
D gene: -; clone size: few; J gene: TRBJ1-2; V gene: TRBV7-2; CDR3 DNA: TGTGCCAGCAGCCCCCAGTTGGAGAACTATGGCTACACCTTC; CDR3 protein: CASSPQLENYGYTF
D gene: TRBD2; clone size: -; J gene: TRBJ2-7; V gene: TRBV7-2; CDR3 DNA: TGTGCCAGCAGCTTAGACGGGACTAATCCCTACGAGCAGTACTTC; CDR3 protein: CASSLDGTNPYEQYF
D gene: -; clone size: -; J gene: TRBJ1-1; V gene: TRBV11-2; CDR3 DNA: TGTGCCAGCAGCCAGGGGAGGGTGGGAGATGAAGCTTTCTTT; CDR3 protein: CASSQGRVGDEAFF
D gene: TRBD1; clone size: -; J gene: TRBJ2-7; V gene: TRBV6-1; CDR3 DNA: TGTGCCAGCACCTTCTCTGGGACAGAGACGAAGCAGTACTTC; CDR3 protein: CASTFSGTETKQYF
D gene: -; clone size: -; J gene: TRBJ1-2; V gene: TRBV27; CDR3 DNA: TGTGCCAGCAGTTTACAGGGAGCGGGCTATGGCTACACCTTC; CDR3 protein: CASSLQGAGYGYTF
D gene: -; clone size: -; J gene: TRBJ2-3; V gene: TRBV2; CDR3 DNA: TGTGCCAGCAGTGAGGGTTTTCGGACAGATACGCAGTATTTT; CDR3 protein: CASSEGFRTDTQYF
D gene: -; clone size: -; J gene: TRBJ1-1; V gene: TRBV4-2; CDR3 DNA: TGTGCCAGCAGCCCGCCCGGAAGGGATACTGAAGCTTTCTTT; CDR3 protein: CASSPPGRDTEAFF
D gene: -; clone size: -; J gene: TRBJ2-5; V gene: TRBV6-5; CDR3 DNA: TGTGCCAGCAGATCACCCCAAAGGGAGACCCAGTACTTC; CDR3 protein: CASRSPQRETQYF
D gene: TRBD1; clone size: -; J gene: TRBJ2-2; V gene: TRBV6-4; CDR3 DNA: TGTGCCAGCAGTGACGGGACAGGGGACACCGGGGAGCTGTTTTTT; CDR3 protein: CASSDGTGDTGELFF
D gene: TRBD1; clone size: -; J gene: TRBJ2-7; V gene: TRBV27; CDR3 DNA: TGTGCCAGCAGTTCCCCCGGGACAGGTATCTACGAGCAGTACTTC; CDR3 protein: CASSSPGTGIYEQYF
D gene: TRBD1; clone size: -; J gene: TRBJ1-3; V gene: TRBV5-1; CDR3 DNA: TGCGCCAGCAGCCAGGGGGTAACTGGAAACACCATATATTTT; CDR3 protein: CASSQGVTGNTIYF
D gene: -; clone size: few; J gene: TRBJ1-6; V gene: TRBV6-4; CDR3 DNA: TGTGCCAGCAGTGAAACTACCGCCTCACCCCTCCACTTT; CDR3 protein: CASSETTASPLHF
D gene: TRBD1; clone size: -; J gene: TRBJ1-1; V gene: TRBV5-4; CDR3 DNA: TGTGCCAGCAGCATAGGGACAGGGAAGTTGGGGGCTTTCTTT; CDR3 protein: CASSIGTGKLGAFF
D gene: TRBD1; clone size: -; J gene: TRBJ1-2; V gene: TRBV6-5; CDR3 DNA: TGTGCCAGCAAGATGGGGACAGGGATATACTATGGCTACACCTTC; CDR3 protein: CASKMGTGIYYGYTF
D gene: TRBD1; clone size: -; J gene: TRBJ1-1; V gene: TRBV5-1; CDR3 DNA: TGCGCCAGCAGCTCCGGGACAGGGATGAACACTGAAGCTTTCTTT; CDR3 protein: CASSSGTGMNTEAFF
D gene: -; clone size: -; J gene: TRBJ1-1; V gene: TRBV30; CDR3 DNA: TGTGCCTGGTATGGACAGTCCTCCACTGAAGCTTTCTTT; CDR3 protein: CAWYGQSSTEAFF
D gene: TRBD1; clone size: -; J gene: TRBJ1-2; V gene: TRBV18; CDR3 DNA: TGTGCCAGCTCACCGAGGCAGGGGGATTCCTATGGCTACACCTTC; CDR3 protein: CASSPRQGDSYGYTF
D gene: -; clone size: -; J gene: TRBJ1-5; V gene: TRBV9; CDR3 DNA: TGTGCCAGCAGCGTAGATGGGGGTAATCAGCCCCAGCATTTT; CDR3 protein: CASSVDGGNQPQHF
D gene: -; clone size: -; J gene: TRBJ1-2; V gene: TRBV18; CDR3 DNA: TGTGCCAGCTCACAGGGTGATGGCTACACCTTC; CDR3 protein: CASSQGDGYTF
D gene: -; clone size: -; J gene: TRBJ1-1; V gene: TRBV27; CDR3 DNA: TGTGCCAGCAGTTTAATTGGAATGAACACTGAAGCTTTCTTT; CDR3 protein: CASSLIGMNTEAFF
D gene: -; clone size: once; J gene: TRBJ1-3; V gene: TRBV7-9; CDR3 DNA: TGTGCCAGCAGCTCGGCGGAGCTTTTATATTTT; CDR3 protein: CASSSAELLYF
D gene: -; clone size: -; J gene: TRBJ2-3; V gene: TRBV4-2; CDR3 DNA: TGTGCCAGCAGCCAAGATCGCTGGAATACGCAGTATTTT; CDR3 protein: CASSQDRWNTQYF
D gene: TRBD1; clone size: -; J gene: TRBJ1-6; V gene: TRBV19; CDR3 DNA: TGTGCCAGTAGTCAGAGGCGGGACAGGGATTCACCCCTCCACTTT; CDR3 protein: CASSQRRDRDSPLHF
D gene: TRBD1; clone size: -; J gene: TRBJ2-2; V gene: TRBV29-1; CDR3 DNA: TGCAGCGTTGAAGACCGGGACAGGTCTCCCACCGGGGAGCTGTTTTTT; CDR3 protein: CSVEDRDRSPTGELFF
D gene: -; clone size: -; J gene: TRBJ1-1; V gene: TRBV18; CDR3 DNA: TGTGCCAGCTCATCCGTGCCGAACACTGAAGCTTTCTTT; CDR3 protein: CASSSVPNTEAFF
D gene: TRBD1; clone size: -; J gene: TRBJ2-7; V gene: TRBV7-2; CDR3 DNA: TGTGCCAGCAGCTTGCGACAGGGGTCCTTTTTATACGAGCAGTACTTC; CDR3 protein: CASSLRQGSFLYEQYF
D gene: TRBD2; clone size: -; J gene: TRBJ2-1; V gene: TRBV7-9; CDR3 DNA: TGTGCCAGCAGCCATAACGCGCGGGGGGCCTACAATGAGCAGTTCTTC; CDR3 protein: CASSHNARGAYNEQFF
D gene: -; clone size: -; J gene: TRBJ2-7; V gene: TRBV7-9; CDR3 DNA: TGTGCCAGCAGCCCGATCGGTTACGAGCAGTACTTC; CDR3 protein: CASSPIGYEQYF
D gene: TRBD1; clone size: -; J gene: TRBJ2-7; V gene: TRBV5-1; CDR3 DNA: TGCGCCAGCAGCTTTGGGACAGGTCTATACGAGCAGTACTTC; CDR3 protein: CASSFGTGLYEQYF
D gene: -; clone size: once; J gene: TRBJ2-5; V gene: TRBV5-4; CDR3 DNA: TGTGCCAGCAGCTATAAAGAGACCCAGTACTTC; CDR3 protein: CASSYKETQYF
D gene: -; clone size: -; J gene: TRBJ2-2; V gene: TRBV6-5; CDR3 DNA: TGTGCCAGCAGAAATTCGGCCGGGGAGCTGTTTTTT; CDR3 protein: CASRNSAGELFF
D gene: -; clone size: -; J gene: TRBJ2-5; V gene: TRBV30; CDR3 DNA: TGTGCCTGGAGTGTAGACCCATCAGGAGAGACCCAGTACTTC; CDR3 protein: CAWSVDPSGETQYF
D gene: -; clone size: -; J gene: TRBJ1-2; V gene: TRBV7-2; CDR3 DNA: TGTGCCAGCAGCTTAGTTGTTAATCTTCTACCCACCTTC; CDR3 protein: CASSLVVNLLPTF
D gene: -; clone size: -; J gene: TRBJ1-2; V gene: TRBV7-2; CDR3 DNA: TGTGCCAGCAGCTCGGTCCCCGGGACATTCTATGGCTACACCTTC; CDR3 protein: CASSSVPGTFYGYTF